This TCR beta chain was recovered during a study of a mutant IDH1 vaccine in newly diagnosed glioma. The germline CDR1 and CDR2 sequences are SGHTA and FQGNSA. The V and J ends lost 1 base and 3 bases respectively, with 10 bases between them. The CDR3 spans 14 residues. Time point defined: week 47, end of study. It was 300 ug of mutant IDH1 20-mer peptide that made up each vaccine dose, given with topical imiquimod. Some clones are missing from TCRdb's copy, which holds only in-frame ones; the method was immunoSEQ multiplex PCR. The data hold about 67,000 clones, with around 86% observed a single time. A note on this clone: Its antigen remains unknown.

This clonotype was obtained from a man aged 25 to 40 with glioma. The chain couples TRBV7-2 to TRBJ2-7; tentatively, D is TRBD2 (5 bases). The sequenced sample was PBMCs, obtained from a glioma patient whose treatment included an IDH1 peptide vaccine. The CDR3 nucleotides read TGTGCCAGCAGCTTAGTAAGGGAGCACTACGAGCAGTACTTC. Protein product: CASSLVREHYEQYF. Combining the CDR3 with reference TRBV7-2 and TRBJ2-7 gives the whole variable domain GAGVSQSPSNKVTEKGKDVELRCDPISGHTALYWYRQSLGQGLEFLIYFQGNSAPDKSGLPSDRFSAERTGGSVSTLTIQRTQQEDSAVYLCASSLVREHYEQYFGPGTRLTVT.